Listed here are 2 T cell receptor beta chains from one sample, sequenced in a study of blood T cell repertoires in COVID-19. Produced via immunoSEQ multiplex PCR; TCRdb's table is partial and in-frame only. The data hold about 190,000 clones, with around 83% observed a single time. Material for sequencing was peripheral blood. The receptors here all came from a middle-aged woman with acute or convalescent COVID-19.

The CDR3 region is CASTLLAGIMNTEAFF. Written as DNA, the CDR3 is TGTGCCAGCACCTTACTGGCAGGGATCATGAACACTGAAGCTTTCTTT. The V call is TRBV2, the J call TRBJ1-1, with D possibly TRBD1 on 5 matching bases. Germline V gene sequence: CDR1 SNHLY, CDR2 FYNNEI. V was cut by 7 bases and J by 0 bases, with 18 bases left in between. CDR3 size: 16 residues. Full variable domain (rest looked up from reference TRBV2 and TRBJ1-1): EPEVTQTPSHQVTQMGQEVILRCVPISNHLYFYWYRQILGQKVEFLVSFYNNEISEKSEIFDDQFSVERPDGSNFTLKIRSTKLEDSAMYFCASTLLAGIMNTEAFFGQGTRLTVV.

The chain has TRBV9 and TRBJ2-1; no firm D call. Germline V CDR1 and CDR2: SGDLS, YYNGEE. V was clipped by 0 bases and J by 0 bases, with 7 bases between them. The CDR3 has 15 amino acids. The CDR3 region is CASSVGGNSYNEQFF. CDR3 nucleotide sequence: TGTGCCAGCAGCGTAGGCGGAAACTCCTACAATGAGCAGTTCTTC.